A single sample is the source of the 5 T cell receptor beta chains below, sequenced in a study of T-cell memory formation after mild COVID-19. TCRdb processed the 5' RACE reads anew with MiXCR; each CDR3 protein has one entry. The sample contains approximately 240,000 distinct CDR3 sequences, about 16% of which appear only once. Material: PBMCs or a T cell subset sorted from them (not recorded which). These receptors came from a young man who had mild COVID-19 (a few samples of this study predate the infection). Cell type and time point are not known.

This clonotype showed up just a few times. This chain links TRBV5-1 with TRBJ2-7; D not certain. This CDR3 comprises 14 residues. V was clipped by 0 bases and J by 0 bases, with 7 bases between them. CDR1 SGHRS and CDR2 YFSETQ come from the germline V gene. CDR3 sequence reads: CASSLEASSYEQYF. The CDR3 coding sequence is TGCGCCAGCAGCTTGGAAGCGAGCTCCTACGAGCAGTACTTC.

This clonotype showed up just a few times. The chain is built from TRBV9 and TRBJ2-5; D is possibly TRBD1 or TRBD2 (5 bases each). The V gene's germline CDR1 is SGDLS and CDR2 YYNGEE. The CDR3 totals 15 residues. V was clipped by 2 bases and J by 1 base, with 12 bases between them. The CDR3 coding sequence is TGTGCCAGCAGCGTGGGGGATCCGGGCCAAGAGACCCAGTACTTC. The encoded protein is CASSVGDPGQETQYF.

This clonotype occurred a few times. The chain carries TRBV11-2 and TRBJ1-2; possibly TRBD1 for D (6 bases). Germline V gene data show CDR1 as SGHAT and CDR2 as FQNNGV. Trimming cost V 4 bases and J 5 bases, with 14 bases left between them. This CDR3 contains 14 residues. This CDR3 reads CASSSSRGPYGYTF. In DNA form, the CDR3 reads TGTGCCAGCAGCTCCTCGCGGGGGCCTTATGGCTACACCTTC.

V usage is TRBV7-3 and J usage is TRBJ2-7; no firm D call. CDR1 is SGHTA, CDR2 FQGTGA, per germline. There are 13 residues in the CDR3. V lost 5 bases to trimming and J lost 7 bases, with 15 bases between them. The CDR3: CASSPTPVSEQYF. CDR3 DNA sequence: TGTGCCAGCAGCCCAACACCAGTCTCGGAGCAGTACTTC.

This rearrangement joins TRBV7-2 to TRBJ1-3; TRBD1 matches 9 bases. V shed 5 bases and J 4 bases; nucleotides not matched to a gene: 6. CDR3 length: 15 residues. Germline assignment: CDR1 SGHTA and CDR2 FQGNSA. For the CDR3, the DNA is TGTGCCAGCAGCCGCGGAGGGACAGGGGGAAACACCATATATTTT. Its protein product is CASSRGGTGGNTIYF. The full variable domain, in which reference TRBV7-2 and TRBJ1-3 provide the parts outside the CDR3, is GAGVSQSPSNKVTEKGKDVELRCDPISGHTALYWYRQSLGQGLEFLIYFQGNSAPDKSGLPSDRFSAERTGGSVSTLTIQRTQQEDSAVYLCASSRGGTGGNTIYFGEGSWLTVV.